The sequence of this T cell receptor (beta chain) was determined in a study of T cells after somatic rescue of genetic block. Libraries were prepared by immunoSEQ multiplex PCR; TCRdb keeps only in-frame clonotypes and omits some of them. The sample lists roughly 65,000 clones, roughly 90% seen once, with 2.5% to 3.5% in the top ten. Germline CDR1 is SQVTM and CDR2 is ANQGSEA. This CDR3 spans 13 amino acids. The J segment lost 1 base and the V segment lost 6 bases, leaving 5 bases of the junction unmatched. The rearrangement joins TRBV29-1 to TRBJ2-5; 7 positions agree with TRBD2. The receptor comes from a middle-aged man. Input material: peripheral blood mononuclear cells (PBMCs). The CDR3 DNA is TGCAGCGTCTCAGGGAGGGCCCAAGAGACCCAGTACTTC. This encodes CSVSGRAQETQYF.